The present entry profiles one T cell receptor (beta chain) with its context. Within Nashville, Tennessee resided all donors, each a Caucasian adult. Some clones are missing from TCRdb's copy, which holds only in-frame ones; the method was immunoSEQ multiplex PCR. This sample has approximately 940,000 clones, with approximately 80% found just once. The data were taken from a study of shared clonotypes between healthy human individuals. As for the study in general: Used for every donor were three CD4 naive, three CD4 memory, two CD8 naive and one CD8 memory plate.

V was clipped by 2 bases and J by 2 bases, with 10 bases between them. CDR3 length: 14 amino acids. Germline assignment: CDR1 GTSNPN and CDR2 SVGIG (reference sequence). The sample consisted of memory CD4+ T cells sorted from blood. Indicated subset: CD45RA-negative fraction. The chain links TRBV30 to TRBJ2-1; D uncertain. This TCR was recovered from a man younger than 30 in good health. The CDR3 DNA sequence: TGTGCCTGGAGTTTTGAGGCGCCCTACAATGAGCAGTTCTTC. Encoded protein: CAWSFEAPYNEQFF.